This T cell receptor (beta chain) stems from a study of early T cells in non-severe SARS-CoV-2 infection. The study, taken as a whole, reports: Lookups in VDJdb leaned toward anti-spike CD8 responses and missed private and CD4 specificities.

Trimming left V 2 bases short and J 4 bases short, with 16 bases between. CDR1 is MNHNS and CDR2 is SASEGT in the germline V gene. The CDR3 consists of 16 residues. This clonotype was observed many times. Its antigen is undetermined. Individual cDNA molecules each received unique molecular identifiers attached to them. TCRdb independently ran MiXCR on the 5' RACE reads; one entry per CDR3 protein. The sample lists around 80,000 distinct CDR3 sequences; less than 15% were seen once. The genes are TRBV6-1 and TRBJ2-3; perhaps TRBD2 as D (6 bases). The specimen was whole blood. The receptor's source is an adult who was a healthcare worker with PCR-confirmed SARS-CoV-2 infection or an uninfected control (not recorded which). The CDR3 spells CASSELTLARADTQYF. The CDR3 nucleotides read TGTGCCAGCAGTGAACTGACGCTAGCGAGAGCAGATACGCAGTATTTT.